This T cell receptor (beta chain) was retrieved from a study of blood T cell repertoires in COVID-19. Across the whole study: Donors in the United States, Italy and Spain gave samples during acute or convalescent COVID-19.

As handled by the study authors: Reference gene primers were amplified, and this amplification served to estimate nucleated cell counts. TCRdb keeps only in-frame clones here, not all; method: immunoSEQ multiplex PCR. The D gene and trimming were derived from the DNA, and the V and J assignments and clone size from that table. The sample has about 240,000 clones; 83% are singletons. This CDR3 is 14 amino acids long. V was pared by 3 bases and J by 4 bases, with 11 bases between. Germline CDR1 reads SGDLS; CDR2 reads YYNGEE. The chain links TRBV9 to TRBJ1-3; D uncertain. The sample taken for sequencing was peripheral blood. The clonotype originates from a human donor in a cohort sampled during active COVID-19. CDR3 region: CASSAPPLGNTIYF. The DNA of the CDR3 is TGTGCCAGCAGCGCTCCCCCCTTAGGAAACACCATATATTTT. Looking up the rest from reference TRBV9 and TRBJ1-3 gives the full variable domain: DSGVTQTPKHLITATGQRVTLRCSPRSGDLSVYWYQQSLDQGLQFLIQYYNGEERAKGNILERFSAQQFPDLHSELNLSSLELGDSALYFCASSAPPLGNTIYFGEGSWLTVV.